Following are 19 T cell receptor beta chains from one sample sequenced in a study of cytomegalovirus exposure and HLA in healthy donors. Use of 60 Vbeta and 13 Jbeta primers characterized the PCR. Libraries were prepared by immunoSEQ multiplex PCR; TCRdb keeps only in-frame clonotypes and omits some of them. The data contain roughly 150,000 clones, around 73% of them singletons. The material sequenced was PBMCs. These receptors originate from a young woman in good health and CMV-seropositive.

The chain combines TRBV7-9 with TRBJ1-3; TRBD1 might be the D (6 bases). The CDR3 runs to 16 residues. Trimming removed 3 bases from V and 4 bases from J, with 16 bases in between. Germline CDR1 SEHNR, CDR2 FQNEAQ (reference sequence). The CDR3 DNA follows: TGTGCCAGCAGCTTGGGCAGGGGATCGGCAGGAAACACCATATATTTT. Residues: CASSLGRGSAGNTIYF. Looking up the rest from reference TRBV7-9 and TRBJ1-3 gives the full variable domain: DTGVSQNPRHKITKRGQNVTFRCDPISEHNRLYWYRQTLGQGPEFLTYFQNEAQLEKSRLLSDRFSAERPKGSFSTLEIQRTEQGDSAMYLCASSLGRGSAGNTIYFGEGSWLTVV.

The rearrangement uses TRBV30 and TRBJ2-5; D might be TRBD2 (5 bases). From germline, CDR1 is GTSNPN and CDR2 SVGIG (reference sequence). The CDR3 runs 13 residues. Between the trimmed V and J ends, which lost 3 bases and 4 bases, there was a span of 12 bases. CDR3: CAWRFGLVETQYF. The CDR3 bases are TGTGCCTGGAGGTTCGGACTTGTAGAGACCCAGTACTTC.

The V and J genes are TRBV7-9 and TRBJ1-5; tentative D call: TRBD1 (6 bases). CDR1 SEHNR and CDR2 FQNEAQ come from the germline V gene (reference sequence). The CDR3 is made up of 15 amino acids. Trimming removed 5 bases from V and 6 bases from J, with 17 bases in between. The CDR3: CASSQEGGVGQPQHF. The DNA for the CDR3 is TGTGCCAGCAGCCAGGAGGGGGGGGTGGGTCAGCCCCAGCATTTT.

The J gene is TRBJ2-7, the V gene TRBV29-1; 8 bases map to TRBD1. Trimming cost V 1 base and J 2 bases; bases outside gene matches: 10. The CDR3 totals 16 residues. Germline V CDR1 and CDR2: SQVTM, ANQGSEA. The CDR3 spells CSVEGDRQGSPYEQYF. CDR3 DNA sequence: TGCAGCGTTGAAGGCGACCGACAGGGGAGCCCCTACGAGCAGTACTTC.

This chain links TRBV14 with TRBJ2-3; D might be TRBD1 (6 bases). The V and J ends lost 1 base and 5 bases respectively, with 10 bases between them. Per germline, CDR1 SGHDN and CDR2 FVKESK. CDR3 length equals 14 residues. The CDR3 spells CASSQARGRDTQYF. The CDR3 DNA reads TGTGCCAGCAGCCAAGCCAGGGGAAGAGATACGCAGTATTTT.

The chain has TRBV7-2 and TRBJ2-3; D perhaps matches TRBD2 (5 bases). From germline, CDR1 is SGHTA and CDR2 FQGNSA. V gave up 5 bases and J gave up 1 base, with 13 bases separating them. This CDR3 is 15 amino acids long. The CDR3 bases are TGTGCCAGCAGCCCATATACCGGGGGCACAGATACGCAGTATTTT. It encodes CASSPYTGGTDTQYF.

This clone was detected a few times. The V gene is TRBV5-1, the J gene TRBJ2-2; D ambiguous. CDR1 is SGHRS and CDR2 is YFSETQ in the germline V gene. Trimming took off 4 bases at V and 4 bases at J, with 8 bases between the two ends. The CDR3 sequence is 13 residues long. CDR3 in amino acids: CASSISLTGELFF. The DNA for the CDR3 is TGCGCCAGCAGCATCTCACTCACCGGGGAGCTGTTTTTT.

The J gene is TRBJ2-6, the V gene TRBV7-2, with D possibly being TRBD1 (6 bases). CDR3 length: 14 residues. Trimming shortened V by 10 bases and J by 2 bases, and 12 bases separated the two germline ends. Germline CDR1 is SGHTA and CDR2 is FQGNSA. CDR3 DNA sequence: TGTGCCACCCAGAACAGGGCTGGGGCCAACGTCCTGACTTTC. It is translated as CATQNRAGANVLTF.

In this sample, this clone turned up a few times. The V and J genes are TRBV15 and TRBJ1-2, with a tentative D call TRBD1 (5 bases). CDR1 is LNHNV, CDR2 YYDKDF, per germline (reference sequence). The CDR3 runs to 14 residues. With 0 bases removed from V and 4 bases from J, the gap between germline ends came to 9 bases. The chain's CDR3 is CATSRDYGGYGYTF. In DNA form, the CDR3 reads TGTGCCACCAGCAGAGATTACGGGGGCTATGGCTACACCTTC.

The rearrangement uses TRBV18 and TRBJ2-4; TRBD1 agrees at 11 bases. After removal of 5 bases from V and 7 bases from J, the junction contained 7 bases not matched to a gene. This CDR3 contains 15 residues. CDR1 is KGHSH and CDR2 is LQKENI in the germline V gene. The CDR3, as DNA: TGTGCCAGCTCAGCCGGGACAGGGGGAGCTAACATTCAGTACTTC. As protein: CASSAGTGGANIQYF.

This clone was observed a few times. The rearrangement joins TRBV6-4 to TRBJ1-6; D not resolved. The CDR3 loop spans 15 amino acids. V was cut by 6 bases and J by 7 bases, with 16 bases left in between. In germline, CDR1 is MRHNA, CDR2 SNTAGT. CDR3 nucleotides: TGTGCCAGCAGCGAGATCGACGGAGGGAATTCACCCCTCCACTTT. This gives the protein CASSEIDGGNSPLHF.

This chain uses TRBV29-1 with TRBJ2-3; 10 bases fit TRBD1. Germline CDR1 reads SQVTM; CDR2 reads ANQGSEA. The CDR3 contains 15 residues. With 4 bases clipped from V and 2 bases from J, the junction kept 6 bases outside the gene matches. CDR3 residues: CSVAPGTGVTDTQYF. DNA of the CDR3: TGCAGCGTTGCTCCCGGGACAGGGGTCACAGATACGCAGTATTTT.

As concerns this clone: The junction does not match germline at one end; this may be a read error. V and J are TRBV7-9 and TRBJ2-7, with TRBD1 matching 12 bases. The CDR3 is 15 amino acids. CDR1 and CDR2 (germline): SEHNR, FQNEAQ (reference sequence). In nucleotides, the CDR3 is TGTTCCAGCAGCTTAGTCGGGACAGGGGGCCACGAGCAGTACTTC. Its protein is CSSSLVGTGGHEQYF.

V gene TRBV5-8 combines with J gene TRBJ1-3; 10 bases fit TRBD1. The CDR3 runs 15 residues. J gave up 3 bases and V 6 bases, and 6 bases lay outside the gene matches. In germline, CDR1 is SGHTS, CDR2 YDEGEE. CDR3 sequence: CASNPGTGVGNTIYF. In DNA, the CDR3 is TGTGCCAGCAACCCCGGGACAGGGGTTGGAAACACCATATATTTT.

The chain combines TRBV7-3 with TRBJ1-1; 7 nucleotides agree with TRBD1. After removal of 2 bases from V and 3 bases from J, the junction contained 0 bases not matched to a gene. The germline V gene has CDR1 SGHTA and CDR2 FQGTGA. This CDR3 contains 13 residues. The CDR3 sequence: CASSLQGDTEAFF. CDR3 bases: TGTGCCAGCAGCTTACAGGGGGACACTGAAGCTTTCTTT.

Comments on this clone: The same CDR3 is also encoded by other DNA sequences in this sample. The chain recombines TRBV18 with TRBJ1-6; D unresolved. The CDR3 has 12 amino acids. V was cut by 2 bases and J by 7 bases, with 3 bases left in between. The germline gives CDR1 KGHSH, CDR2 LQKENI. The CDR3 bases are TGTGCCAGCTCACCATCAAATTCACCCCTCCACTTT. Translation gives CASSPSNSPLHF.

The CDR3 is CASSDPGTPSYEQYF. Written as DNA, the CDR3 is TGTGCCAGCAGTGATCCTGGGACACCATCCTACGAGCAGTACTTC. The chain combines TRBV25-1 with TRBJ2-7, with D perhaps matching TRBD1 (6 bases). Germline values: CDR1 MGHDK, CDR2 SYGVNS. V lost 3 bases to trimming and J lost 1 base, with 13 bases between them. CDR3 length: 15 amino acids.

This clone has only one observation. In DNA form, the CDR3 reads TGTGCCAGCAGTTTAAGGACAGGGAATAGCAATCAGCCCCAGCATTTT. Translating it yields CASSLRTGNSNQPQHF. J is TRBJ1-5 and V is TRBV28, with TRBD1 identical over 8 bases. Germline loops: CDR1 MDHEN, CDR2 SYDVKM. The CDR3 has 16 residues. V lost 2 bases and J lost 0; bases outside the gene matches: 3.

This clone appeared once. The chain uses TRBV5-6 and TRBJ2-1; 13 bases line up with TRBD2. Trimming removed 6 bases from V and 5 bases from J; junction bases left unmatched: 8. CDR3 length equals 16 residues. The germline gives CDR1 SGHDT, CDR2 YYEEEE. CDR3 nucleotides: TGTGCCAGCACCCATCGCGGGACTAGCGGGAACAATGAGCAGTTCTTC. The encoded protein is CASTHRGTSGNNEQFF. The full variable domain, completed using reference TRBV5-6 and TRBJ2-1, is DAGVTQSPTHLIKTRGQQVTLRCSPKSGHDTVSWYQQALGQGPQFIFQYYEEEERQRGNFPDRFSGHQFPNYSSELNVNALLLGDSALYLCASTHRGTSGNNEQFFGPGTRLTVL.